This entry lists 5 T cell receptor beta chains sequenced from one sample in a study of shared clonotypes between healthy human individuals. Sequencing was performed with immunoSEQ multiplex PCR; in TCRdb, only in-frame clones are kept and a portion is missing. This sample yields nearly 1,000,000 clones, of which about 80% are seen a single time; approximately 1.5% belongs to the top ten. The material sequenced was memory CD4+ T cells sorted from blood. Subset indicated: CD45RA-negative fraction. These receptors came from a man aged 18 to 35 in good health.

The rearrangement joins TRBV5-5 to TRBJ2-1, with D unresolved. The CDR3 is made up of 15 amino acids. Trimming pared 2 bases from V and 0 bases from J, leaving 9 bases between. Germline assignment: CDR1 SGHKS and CDR2 YYEKEE (reference sequence). CDR3: CASSFSVSSYNEQFF. In nucleotides, the CDR3 is TGTGCCAGCAGCTTCAGCGTAAGCTCCTACAATGAGCAGTTCTTC.

This chain joins TRBV18 and TRBJ1-2; D is unclear. The V end was cut by 6 bases, the J end by 4 bases, with 15 bases between. The CDR3 is 14 residues long. Germline V gene sequence: CDR1 KGHSH, CDR2 LQKENI. The CDR3 loop is CASSPSRVSYGYTF. CDR3 coding DNA: TGTGCCAGCTCTCCGTCCCGGGTTTCCTATGGCTACACCTTC.

A note on this clone: Within the sample, other DNA sequences also encode this same CDR3. CDR3 DNA: TGTGCCAGCAGCTCGACAGGGGCCAATCAGCCCCAGCATTTT. Protein: CASSSTGANQPQHF. The chain is built from TRBV7-2 and TRBJ1-5; 8 bases are a match to TRBD1. There are 14 residues in the CDR3. The junction had 2 bases not matched to a gene; V was cut back by 4 bases and J by 3 bases. The germline V gene has CDR1 SGHTA and CDR2 FQGNSA.

This clone was seen a single time. The chain has TRBV6-5 and TRBJ2-2; D is ambiguous. With 2 bases removed from V and 1 base from J, the gap between germline ends came to 8 bases. This CDR3 comprises 15 residues. The V gene's germline CDR1 is MNHEY and CDR2 SVGAGI. The CDR3, as DNA: TGTGCCAGCAGTTACCAAGGCGGGAACACCGGGGAGCTGTTTTTT. Amino acid sequence: CASSYQGGNTGELFF.

This clone was seen a single time. This chain's CDR3 is CASSQDRDVSYEQYF. As DNA, the CDR3 is TGTGCCAGCAGTCAAGACAGGGATGTTTCCTACGAGCAGTACTTC. The chain couples TRBV11-2 to TRBJ2-7, with 7 bases that match TRBD1. The CDR3 contains 15 residues. Germline lookup yields CDR1 SGHAT and CDR2 FQNNGV. The J segment lost 1 base and the V segment lost 6 bases, leaving 9 bases of the junction unmatched.